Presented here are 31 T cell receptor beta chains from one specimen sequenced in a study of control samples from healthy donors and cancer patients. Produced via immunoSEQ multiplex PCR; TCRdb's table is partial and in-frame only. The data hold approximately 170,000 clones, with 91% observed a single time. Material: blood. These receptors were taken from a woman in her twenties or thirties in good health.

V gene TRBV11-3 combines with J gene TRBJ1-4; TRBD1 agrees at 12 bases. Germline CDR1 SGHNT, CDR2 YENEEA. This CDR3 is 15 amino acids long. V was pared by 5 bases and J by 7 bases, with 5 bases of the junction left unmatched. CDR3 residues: CASSPGTGGVEKLFF. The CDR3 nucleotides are TGTGCCAGCAGCCCCGGGACAGGGGGCGTTGAAAAACTGTTTTTT.

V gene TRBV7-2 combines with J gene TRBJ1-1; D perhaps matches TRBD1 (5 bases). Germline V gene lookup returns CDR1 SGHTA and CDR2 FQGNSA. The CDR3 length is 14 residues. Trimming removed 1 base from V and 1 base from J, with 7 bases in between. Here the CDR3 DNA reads TGTGCCAGCAGCTTAGGCGGGGGGAACACTGAAGCTTTCTTT. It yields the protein CASSLGGGNTEAFF.

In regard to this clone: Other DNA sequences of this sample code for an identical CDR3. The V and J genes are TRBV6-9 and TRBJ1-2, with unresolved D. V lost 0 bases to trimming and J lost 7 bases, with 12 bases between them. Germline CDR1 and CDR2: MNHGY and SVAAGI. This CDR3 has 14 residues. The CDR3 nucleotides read TGTGCCAGCAGTTATTCGCGCCCATATGGTGGCTACACCTTC. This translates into CASSYSRPYGGYTF.

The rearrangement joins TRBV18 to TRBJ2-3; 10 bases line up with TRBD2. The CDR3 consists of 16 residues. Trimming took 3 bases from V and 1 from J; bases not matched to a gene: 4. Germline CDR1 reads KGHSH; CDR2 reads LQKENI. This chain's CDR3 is CASSPAGTSGTDTQYF. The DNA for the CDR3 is TGTGCCAGCTCACCGGCCGGGACTAGCGGCACAGATACGCAGTATTTT.

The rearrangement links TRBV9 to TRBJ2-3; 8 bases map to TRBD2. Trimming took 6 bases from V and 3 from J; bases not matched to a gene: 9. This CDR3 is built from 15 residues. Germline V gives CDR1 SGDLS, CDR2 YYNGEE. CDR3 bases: TGTGCCAGCACCCCAGCGGGAGCGGGGACAGATACGCAGTATTTT. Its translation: CASTPAGAGTDTQYF.

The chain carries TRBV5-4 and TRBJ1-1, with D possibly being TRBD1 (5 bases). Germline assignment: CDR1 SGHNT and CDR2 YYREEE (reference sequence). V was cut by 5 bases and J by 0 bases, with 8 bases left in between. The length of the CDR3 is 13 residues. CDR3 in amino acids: CASRSGMNTEAFF. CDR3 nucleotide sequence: TGTGCCAGCAGATCAGGGATGAACACTGAAGCTTTCTTT.

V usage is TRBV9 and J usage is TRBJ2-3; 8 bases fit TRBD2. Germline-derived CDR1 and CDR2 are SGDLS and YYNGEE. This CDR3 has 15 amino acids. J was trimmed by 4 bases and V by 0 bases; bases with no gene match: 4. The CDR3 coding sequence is TGTGCCAGCAGCGTAGTTCCGGGGGGGCCAGATACGCAGTATTTT. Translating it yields CASSVVPGGPDTQYF.

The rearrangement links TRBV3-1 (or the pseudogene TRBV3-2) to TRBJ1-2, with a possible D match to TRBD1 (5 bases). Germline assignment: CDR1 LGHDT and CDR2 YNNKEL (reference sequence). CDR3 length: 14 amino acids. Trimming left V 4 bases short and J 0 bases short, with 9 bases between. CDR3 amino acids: CASSPRGSNYGYTF. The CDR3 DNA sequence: TGTGCCAGCAGCCCCCGGGGCTCTAACTATGGCTACACCTTC.

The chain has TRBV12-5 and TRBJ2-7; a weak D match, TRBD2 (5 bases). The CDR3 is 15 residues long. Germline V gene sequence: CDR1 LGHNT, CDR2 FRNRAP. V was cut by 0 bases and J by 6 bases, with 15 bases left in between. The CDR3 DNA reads TGTGCTAGTGGTTTGGTCGAGGCTAGCACGGCCGAGCAGTACTTC. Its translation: CASGLVEASTAEQYF.

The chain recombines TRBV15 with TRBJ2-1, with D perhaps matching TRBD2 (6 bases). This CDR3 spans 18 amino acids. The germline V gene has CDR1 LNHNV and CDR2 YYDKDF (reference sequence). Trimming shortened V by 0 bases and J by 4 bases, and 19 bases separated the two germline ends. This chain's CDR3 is CATSRDGSGAGKYNEQFF. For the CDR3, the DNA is TGTGCCACCAGCAGAGATGGTTCGGGAGCAGGGAAGTACAATGAGCAGTTCTTC.

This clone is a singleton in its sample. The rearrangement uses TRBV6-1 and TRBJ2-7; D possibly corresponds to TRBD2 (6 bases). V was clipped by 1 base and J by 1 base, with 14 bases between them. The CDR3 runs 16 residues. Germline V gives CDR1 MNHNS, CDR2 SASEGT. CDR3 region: CASSEESGVGSYEQYF. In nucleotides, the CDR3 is TGTGCCAGCAGTGAAGAATCGGGAGTGGGGTCCTACGAGCAGTACTTC.

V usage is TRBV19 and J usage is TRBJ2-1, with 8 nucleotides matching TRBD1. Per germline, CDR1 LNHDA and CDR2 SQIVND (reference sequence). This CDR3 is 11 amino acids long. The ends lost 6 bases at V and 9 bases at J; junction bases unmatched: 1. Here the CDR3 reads CASRDRAEQFF. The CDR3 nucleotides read TGTGCCAGTAGGGACAGGGCTGAGCAGTTCTTC.

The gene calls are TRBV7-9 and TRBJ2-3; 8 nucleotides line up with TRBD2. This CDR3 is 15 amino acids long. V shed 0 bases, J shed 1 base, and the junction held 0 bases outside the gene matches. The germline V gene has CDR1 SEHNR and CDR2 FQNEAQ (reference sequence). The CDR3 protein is CASSLAAGGTDTQYF. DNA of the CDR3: TGTGCCAGCAGCTTAGCAGCGGGGGGCACAGATACGCAGTATTTT.

This chain's CDR3 is CATSRAGYEQYF. The DNA of the CDR3 is TGTGCCACCAGCAGAGCCGGATACGAGCAGTACTTC. The J gene is TRBJ2-7, the V gene TRBV15; D unresolved. The V end lost 1 base, the J end lost 4 bases, and 5 bases lay between the germline ends. This CDR3 has 12 amino acids. Germline-derived CDR1 and CDR2 are LNHNV and YYDKDF (reference sequence).

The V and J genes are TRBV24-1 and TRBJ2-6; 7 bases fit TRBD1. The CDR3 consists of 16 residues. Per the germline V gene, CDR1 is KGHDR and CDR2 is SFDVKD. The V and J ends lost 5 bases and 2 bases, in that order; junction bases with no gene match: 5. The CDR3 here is CATSGQGVAGANVLTF. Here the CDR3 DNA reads TGTGCCACCAGTGGTCAGGGGGTAGCTGGGGCCAACGTCCTGACTTTC.

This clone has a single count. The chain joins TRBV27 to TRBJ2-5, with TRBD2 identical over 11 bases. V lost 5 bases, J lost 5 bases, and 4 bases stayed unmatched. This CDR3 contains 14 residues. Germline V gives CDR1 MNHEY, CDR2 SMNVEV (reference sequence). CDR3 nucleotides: TGTGCCAGCAGTCCTAGCGGGAGGCGGGAGACCCAGTACTTC. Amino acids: CASSPSGRRETQYF.

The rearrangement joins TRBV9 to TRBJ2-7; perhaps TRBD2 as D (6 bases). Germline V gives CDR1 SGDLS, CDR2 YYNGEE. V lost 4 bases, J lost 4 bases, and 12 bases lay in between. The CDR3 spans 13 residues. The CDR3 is CASSPSGSYEQYF. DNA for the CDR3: TGTGCCAGCAGCCCGAGCGGGTCGTACGAGCAGTACTTC. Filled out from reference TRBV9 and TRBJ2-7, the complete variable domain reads DSGVTQTPKHLITATGQRVTLRCSPRSGDLSVYWYQQSLDQGLQFLIQYYNGEERAKGNILERFSAQQFPDLHSELNLSSLELGDSALYFCASSPSGSYEQYFGPGTRLTVT.

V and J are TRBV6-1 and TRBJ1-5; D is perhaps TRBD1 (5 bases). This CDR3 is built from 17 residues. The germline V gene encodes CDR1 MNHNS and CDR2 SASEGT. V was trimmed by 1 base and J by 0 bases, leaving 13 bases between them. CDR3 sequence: CASSEGGGTYSNQPQHF. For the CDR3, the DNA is TGTGCCAGCAGTGAAGGGGGGGGGACTTATAGCAATCAGCCCCAGCATTTT.

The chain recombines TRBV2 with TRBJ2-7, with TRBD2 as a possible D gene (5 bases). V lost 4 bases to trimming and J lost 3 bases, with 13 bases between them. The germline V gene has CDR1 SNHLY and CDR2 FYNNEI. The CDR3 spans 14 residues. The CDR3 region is CASSVRERSYEQYF. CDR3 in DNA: TGTGCCAGCAGTGTAAGGGAGCGGAGCTACGAGCAGTACTTC.

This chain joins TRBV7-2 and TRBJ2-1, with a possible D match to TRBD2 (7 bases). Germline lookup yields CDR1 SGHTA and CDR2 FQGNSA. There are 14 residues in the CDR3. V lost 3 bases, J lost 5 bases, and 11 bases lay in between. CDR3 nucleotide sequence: TGTGCCAGCAGCTTGGGGGCGGGAGACAATGAGCAGTTCTTC. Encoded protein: CASSLGAGDNEQFF. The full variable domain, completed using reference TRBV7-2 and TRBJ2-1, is GAGVSQSPSNKVTEKGKDVELRCDPISGHTALYWYRQSLGQGLEFLIYFQGNSAPDKSGLPSDRFSAERTGGSVSTLTIQRTQQEDSAVYLCASSLGAGDNEQFFGPGTRLTVL.

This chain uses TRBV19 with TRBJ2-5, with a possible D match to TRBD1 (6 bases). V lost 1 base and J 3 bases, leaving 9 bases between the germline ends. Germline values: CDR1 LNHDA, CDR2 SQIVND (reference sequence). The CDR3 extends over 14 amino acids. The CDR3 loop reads CASSIVNREETQYF. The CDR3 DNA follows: TGTGCCAGTAGTATAGTAAACAGGGAAGAGACCCAGTACTTC.

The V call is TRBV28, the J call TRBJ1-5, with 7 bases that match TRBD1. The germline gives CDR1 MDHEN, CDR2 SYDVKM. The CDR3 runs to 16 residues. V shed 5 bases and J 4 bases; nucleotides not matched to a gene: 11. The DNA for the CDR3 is TGTGCCAGCAGTCCTATTCGGGACAGTAAGAATCAGCCCCAGCATTTT. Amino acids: CASSPIRDSKNQPQHF.

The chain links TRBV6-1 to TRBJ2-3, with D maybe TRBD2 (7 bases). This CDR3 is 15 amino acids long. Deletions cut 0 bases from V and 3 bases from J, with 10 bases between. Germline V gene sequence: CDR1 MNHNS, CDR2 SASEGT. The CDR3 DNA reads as TGTGCCAGCAGTGAAGCGGGGGGGCGGACAGATACGCAGTATTTT. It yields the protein CASSEAGGRTDTQYF.

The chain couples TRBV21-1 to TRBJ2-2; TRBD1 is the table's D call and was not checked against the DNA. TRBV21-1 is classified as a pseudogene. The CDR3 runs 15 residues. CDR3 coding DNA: TGTGCCAGCAGCAAGGGGACAGGGGCCACCGGGGAGCTGTTTTTT. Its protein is CASSKGTGATGELFF.

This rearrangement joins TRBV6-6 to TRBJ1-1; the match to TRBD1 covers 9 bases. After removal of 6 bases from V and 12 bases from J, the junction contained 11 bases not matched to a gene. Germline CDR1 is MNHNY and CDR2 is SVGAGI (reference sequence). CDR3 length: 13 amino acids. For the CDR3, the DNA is TGTGCCAGCAGCTCAACCCCGGGACAGGGATCTTTCTTT. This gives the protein CASSSTPGQGSFF.

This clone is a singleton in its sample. The CDR3 DNA reads as TGTGCCAGCAGCTTAGGCTCCAGGGGTACAGATACGCAGTATTTT. Translated: CASSLGSRGTDTQYF. J is TRBJ2-3 and V is TRBV7-9; the D gene is possibly TRBD1 (6 bases). Trimming stripped 1 base from V and 3 bases from J, with 11 bases between. Germline CDR1 reads SEHNR; CDR2 reads FQNEAQ (reference sequence). CDR3 length: 15 residues.

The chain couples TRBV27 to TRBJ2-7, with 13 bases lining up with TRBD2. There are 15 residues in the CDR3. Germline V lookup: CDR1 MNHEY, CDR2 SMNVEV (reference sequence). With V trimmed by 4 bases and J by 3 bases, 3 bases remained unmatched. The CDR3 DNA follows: TGTGCCAGCAGTTCGAGGACTAGCGGGAGCTACGAGCAGTACTTC. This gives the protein CASSSRTSGSYEQYF.

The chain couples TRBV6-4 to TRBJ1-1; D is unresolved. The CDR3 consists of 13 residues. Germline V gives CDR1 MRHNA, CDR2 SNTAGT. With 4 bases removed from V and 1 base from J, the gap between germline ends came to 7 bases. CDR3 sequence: CASSVGENTEAFF. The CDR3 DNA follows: TGTGCCAGCAGTGTGGGAGAGAACACTGAAGCTTTCTTT.

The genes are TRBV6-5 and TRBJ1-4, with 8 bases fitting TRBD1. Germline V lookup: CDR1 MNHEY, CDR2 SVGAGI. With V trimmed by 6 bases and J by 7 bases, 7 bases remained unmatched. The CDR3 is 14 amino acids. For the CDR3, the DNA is TGTGCCAGCAGAAACAGGGGGGACGGTGAAAAACTGTTTTTT. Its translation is CASRNRGDGEKLFF.

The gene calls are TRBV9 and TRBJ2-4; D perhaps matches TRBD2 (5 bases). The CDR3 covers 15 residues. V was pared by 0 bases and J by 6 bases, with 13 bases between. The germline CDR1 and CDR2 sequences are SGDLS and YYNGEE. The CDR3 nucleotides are TGTGCCAGCAGCGTAGTGGGTAGCGCGACAAACATTCAGTACTTC. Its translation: CASSVVGSATNIQYF.

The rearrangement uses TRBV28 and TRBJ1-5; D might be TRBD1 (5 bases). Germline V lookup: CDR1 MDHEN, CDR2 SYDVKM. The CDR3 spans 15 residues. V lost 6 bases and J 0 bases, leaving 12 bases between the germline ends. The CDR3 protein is CASRIRDGSNQPQHF. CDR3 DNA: TGTGCCAGCAGGATCCGGGACGGTAGCAATCAGCCCCAGCATTTT.